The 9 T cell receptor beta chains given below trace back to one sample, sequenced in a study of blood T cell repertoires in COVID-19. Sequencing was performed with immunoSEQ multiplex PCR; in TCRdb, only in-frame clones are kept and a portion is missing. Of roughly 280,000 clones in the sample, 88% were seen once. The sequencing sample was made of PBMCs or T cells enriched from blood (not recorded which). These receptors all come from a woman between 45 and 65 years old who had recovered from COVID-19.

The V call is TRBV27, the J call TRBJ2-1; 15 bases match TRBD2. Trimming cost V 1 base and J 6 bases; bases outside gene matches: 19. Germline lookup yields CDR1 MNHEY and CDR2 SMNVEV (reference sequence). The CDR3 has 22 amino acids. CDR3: CASSLFGFRTSGREKKGNEQFF. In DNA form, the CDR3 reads TGTGCCAGCAGTTTATTTGGGTTCAGGACTAGCGGGAGGGAGAAAAAGGGCAATGAGCAGTTCTTC.

CDR3 sequence: CAVALNTEAFF. CDR3 DNA sequence: TGTGCCGTAGCCCTGAACACTGAAGCTTTCTTT. J is TRBJ1-1 and V is TRBV28; D unresolved. The CDR3 sequence is 11 residues long. Trimming shortened V by 11 bases and J by 0 bases, and 7 bases separated the two germline ends. The germline V gene has CDR1 MDHEN and CDR2 SYDVKM.

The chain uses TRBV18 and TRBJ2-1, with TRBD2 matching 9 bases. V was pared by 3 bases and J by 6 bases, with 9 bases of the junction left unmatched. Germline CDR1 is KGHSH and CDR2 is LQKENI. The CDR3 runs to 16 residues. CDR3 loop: CASSPPGRLAANEQFF. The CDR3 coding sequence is TGTGCCAGCTCACCCCCAGGGAGACTAGCGGCCAATGAGCAGTTCTTC. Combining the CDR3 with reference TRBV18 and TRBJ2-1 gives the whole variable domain NAGVMQNPRHLVRRRGQEARLRCSPMKGHSHVYWYRQLPEEGLKFMVYLQKENIIDESGMPKERFSAEFPKEGPSILRIQQVVRGDSAAYFCASSPPGRLAANEQFFGPGTRLTVL.

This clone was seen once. Here the CDR3 DNA reads TGTGCCAGCAGCTTCGGACAGGGCTACGAGCAGTACTTC. It yields the protein CASSFGQGYEQYF. The chain uses TRBV7-9 and TRBJ2-7; TRBD1 agrees at 8 bases. The germline V gene encodes CDR1 SEHNR and CDR2 FQNEAQ (reference sequence). V shed 3 bases and J 3 bases; nucleotides not matched to a gene: 1. The CDR3 covers 13 residues.

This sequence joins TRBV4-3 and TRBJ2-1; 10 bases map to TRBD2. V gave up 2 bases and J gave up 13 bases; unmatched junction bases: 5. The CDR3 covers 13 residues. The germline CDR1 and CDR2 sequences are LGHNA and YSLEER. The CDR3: CASSQTGLAEQFF. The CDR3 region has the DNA TGCGCCAGCAGCCAAACTGGACTAGCGGAACAGTTCTTC.

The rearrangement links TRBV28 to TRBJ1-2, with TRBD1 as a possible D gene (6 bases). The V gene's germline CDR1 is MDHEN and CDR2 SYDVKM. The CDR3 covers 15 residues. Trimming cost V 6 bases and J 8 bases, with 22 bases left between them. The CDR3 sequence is CASSPLGQPLGGYTF. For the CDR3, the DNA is TGTGCCAGCAGCCCCCTCGGACAGCCGTTAGGCGGCTACACCTTC.

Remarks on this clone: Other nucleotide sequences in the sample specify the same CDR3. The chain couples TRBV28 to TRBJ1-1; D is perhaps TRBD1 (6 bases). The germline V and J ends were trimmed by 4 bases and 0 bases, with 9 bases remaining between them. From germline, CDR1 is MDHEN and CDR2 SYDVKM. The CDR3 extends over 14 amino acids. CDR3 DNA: TGTGCCAGCAGTTCGACAGGCTTGAACACTGAAGCTTTCTTT. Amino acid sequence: CASSSTGLNTEAFF. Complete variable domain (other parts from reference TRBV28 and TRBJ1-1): DVKVTQSSRYLVKRTGEKVFLECVQDMDHENMFWYRQDPGLGLRLIYFSYDVKMKEKGDIPEGYSVSREKKERFSLILESASTNQTSMYLCASSSTGLNTEAFFGQGTRLTVV.

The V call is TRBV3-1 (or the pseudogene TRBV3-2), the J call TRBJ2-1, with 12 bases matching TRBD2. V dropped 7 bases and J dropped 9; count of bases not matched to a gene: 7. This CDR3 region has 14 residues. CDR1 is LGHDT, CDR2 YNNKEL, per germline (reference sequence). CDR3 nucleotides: TGTGCCAGCAACGGGACTAGCGGGTCTAGTGAGCAGTTCTTC. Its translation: CASNGTSGSSEQFF.

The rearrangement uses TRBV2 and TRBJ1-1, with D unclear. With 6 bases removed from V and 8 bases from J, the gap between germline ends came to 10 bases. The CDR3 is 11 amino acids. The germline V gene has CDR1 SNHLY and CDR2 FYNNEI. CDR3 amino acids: CASRVSGEAFF. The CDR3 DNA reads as TGTGCCAGCAGAGTTTCGGGGGAAGCTTTCTTT.